The rows below give T cell receptor beta chains drawn from one sample of a study of human T cells and chemical hapten exposure. Each CDR3 protein is one row after TCRdb ran MiXCR on the RACE reads. Of approximately 90,000 distinct CDR3 sequences listed, around 12% were seen once; the top ten hold roughly 2%. The sample was whole blood, taken in connection with sensitization to the hapten diphenylcyclopropenone (DPC). The source of these receptors is a woman aged 40 to 55 with alopecia areata. Some clones in this sample may be carry-over from other donors' samples. The CDR3 runs from the conserved cysteine through the conserved F or W. D genes are given only for firm matches. Clone size is given for some rows only: seen once, a few or many times, or a class if the clone is expanded.

>.|TRBV4-2|.|TRBJ2-6|14
TGTGCCAGCAGCCAAGGGGCAGATGCCAACGTCCTGACTTTC
CASSQGADANVLTF
>few|TRBV27|TRBD2|TRBJ2-7|13
TGTGCCAGCAGACTAGCGGGAGCCTACGAGCAGTACTTC
CASRLAGAYEQYF
>few|TRBV4-2|TRBD1|TRBJ1-1|13
TGTGCCAGCAGCCAACTTGGGACAGTGAAAGCTTTCTTT
CASSQLGTVKAFF
>many|TRBV11-2|.|TRBJ1-5|13
TGTGCCAGCAGCTTAGAAGGGTATCAGCCCCAGCATTTT
CASSLEGYQPQHF
>.|TRBV11-3|.|TRBJ2-2|14
TGTGCCAGCAGCTTAGTCGGGGACACCGGGGAGCTGTTTTTT
CASSLVGDTGELFF
>.|TRBV4-1|.|TRBJ2-7|13
TGCGCCAGCAGCCAAGCAGAGTCCTACGAGCAGTACTTC
CASSQAESYEQYF
>few|TRBV7-9|.|TRBJ2-4|13
TGTGCCAGCAGCTCACTGGACAAAAACATTCAGTACTTC
CASSSLDKNIQYF
>.|TRBV4-1|TRBD1|TRBJ1-1|13
TGCGCCAGCAGCCATGACAGGGAAACTGAAGCTTTCTTT
CASSHDRETEAFF
>.|TRBV4-1|TRBD2|TRBJ2-1|16
TGCGCCAGCAGCCAAGACGGCGGGAGGTTCGACAATGAGCAGTTCTTC
CASSQDGGRFDNEQFF
>many|TRBV6-2/TRBV6-3|TRBD2|TRBJ2-7|16
TGTGCCAGCACCCTCCCGAGCGGGGGAACTTCCTACGAGCAGTACTTC
CASTLPSGGTSYEQYF
>.|TRBV20-1|.|TRBJ1-6|13
TGCAGTCCCGGGACGGATAATAATTCACCCCTCCACTTT
CSPGTDNNSPLHF
>many|TRBV6-2/TRBV6-3|TRBD1|TRBJ1-5|13
TGTGCCAGCAGTTCTCGGACAGGGGGGCCCCAGCATTTT
CASSSRTGGPQHF
>.|TRBV12-3/TRBV12-4|.|TRBJ1-6|14
TGTGCCAGCAGTTTAAGCATCTTTAATTCACCCCTCCACTTT
CASSLSIFNSPLHF
>many|TRBV28|.|TRBJ1-1|12
TGTGCCAGCAGGCCGGGGGCCACTGAAGCTTTCTTT
CASRPGATEAFF
>few|TRBV6-2/TRBV6-3|TRBD2|TRBJ2-3|16
TGTGCCAGCAGTTACGCGGGAGGCTCGGGCGCAGATACGCAGTATTTT
CASSYAGGSGADTQYF
>.|TRBV6-5|.|TRBJ2-7|13
TGTGCCAGCAGTTACTCAAGCTGGGACGAGCAGTACTTC
CASSYSSWDEQYF
>.|TRBV20-1|TRBD2|TRBJ2-1|16
TGCAGTGCTAGTTCCCCATCCGGGGGGGCCTCCAATGAGCAGTTCTTC
CSASSPSGGASNEQFF
>.|TRBV7-9|.|TRBJ1-5|14
TGTGCCAGCAGCCGGCCGGGGAGCAATCAGCCCCAGCATTTT
CASSRPGSNQPQHF
>.|TRBV5-1|.|TRBJ1-6|16
TGCGCCAGCAGCTTTGGGACTGAGGGTCCTAATTCACCCCTCCACTTT
CASSFGTEGPNSPLHF
>few|TRBV19|.|TRBJ2-3|15
TGTGCCAGTAGTATAGGGGGAAGCGGCACAGATACGCAGTATTTT
CASSIGGSGTDTQYF
>many|TRBV14|TRBD1|TRBJ1-1|15
TGTGCCAGCAGCCTGAACAGGGGGCAGAGCACTGAAGCTTTCTTT
CASSLNRGQSTEAFF
>few|TRBV6-5|.|TRBJ2-3|16
TGTGCCAGCAGTTACTCCTCAGTGGTAGGCACAGATACGCAGTATTTT
CASSYSSVVGTDTQYF
>.|TRBV19|.|TRBJ2-7|14
TGTGCCAGTAGTATTGGCAGGAGCTCCTACGAGCAGTACTTC
CASSIGRSSYEQYF
>many|TRBV19|.|TRBJ2-3|15
TGTGCCAGTAGTATAGAGGGAATAAGAACAGATACGCAGTATTTT
CASSIEGIRTDTQYF
>.|TRBV7-9|.|TRBJ1-2|13
TGTGCCAGCAGCTTAAGCGCTAACTATGGCTACACCTTC
CASSLSANYGYTF
>few|TRBV19|TRBD1|TRBJ2-7|14
TGTGCCAGTAGTAGTGGACAGGGGGCGGTTGAGCAGTACTTC
CASSSGQGAVEQYF
>many|TRBV6-2/TRBV6-3|.|TRBJ1-5|12
TGTGCCAGCAGTTCATCCATCGAGCCCCAGCATTTT
CASSSSIEPQHF
>many|TRBV7-6|.|TRBJ2-2|14
TGTGCCAGCAGCCGGGACGGACCAACCGGGGAGCTGTTTTTT
CASSRDGPTGELFF
>few|TRBV7-9|.|TRBJ1-1|14
TGTGCCAGCAGCACCCTGACAGGGAACACTGAAGCTTTCTTT
CASSTLTGNTEAFF
>few|TRBV6-5|TRBD2|TRBJ2-5|15
TGTGCCAGCAGTTACGTGAGCGGGAGGGAAGAGACCCAGTACTTC
CASSYVSGREETQYF
>few|TRBV4-1|TRBD2|TRBJ2-1|17
TGCGCCAGCAGCCCCCTTCACCAGGCTAGCGGGAAGAGAGAGCAGTTCTTC
CASSPLHQASGKREQFF
>.|TRBV19|.|TRBJ2-3|17
TGTGCCAGTAGTATAGAAGAGGGCACAGCCGGTGTGGATACGCAGTATTTT
CASSIEEGTAGVDTQYF
>few|TRBV9|TRBD2|TRBJ2-1|15
TGTGCCAGCAGCGCGAGACTAGCCACCTACAATGAGCAGTTCTTC
CASSARLATYNEQFF
>.|TRBV7-3|TRBD2|TRBJ2-7|16
TGTGCCAGCAGCTTTCCGGGGACTAACGAGTCCTACGAGCAGTACTTC
CASSFPGTNESYEQYF
>few|TRBV27|TRBD1|TRBJ2-3|16
TGTGCCAGCAGTGTGGTGGACAGGGGGCATAGAGATACGCAGTATTTT
CASSVVDRGHRDTQYF
>.|TRBV7-2|.|TRBJ2-7|15
TGTGCCAGCAGCCCCCCGGGTCACCCACCCTACGAGCAGTACTTC
CASSPPGHPPYEQYF
>few|TRBV11-2|TRBD2|TRBJ2-3|17
TGTGCCAGCAGCTTACATCCTGGAGCGGGAGGAATAGATACGCAGTATTTT
CASSLHPGAGGIDTQYF
>many|TRBV11-2|.|TRBJ2-5|16
TGTGCCAGCAGCACAGGGTCGGCAGCCCAAGGAGAGACCCAGTACTTC
CASSTGSAAQGETQYF
>many|TRBV6-5|TRBD1|TRBJ1-5|16
TGTGCCAGCAGTTACTCGCGACAGGGCTGGAATCAGCCCCAGCATTTT
CASSYSRQGWNQPQHF
>.|TRBV18|.|TRBJ2-7|12
TGTGCCAGCTCACCCGCTTATAGCGAGCAGTACTTC
CASSPAYSEQYF
>few|TRBV7-6|.|TRBJ2-7|14
TGTGCCAGCAGCTCCCAACCCAGGGGCGACGAGCAGTACTTC
CASSSQPRGDEQYF
>.|TRBV4-2|.|TRBJ2-7|13
TGTGCCAGCAGCCAAGATCGCTCCTACGAGCAGTACTTC
CASSQDRSYEQYF
>.|TRBV29-1|.|TRBJ2-5|13
TGCAGCGTTGAACGACCAAACTCCGGGACCCAGTACTTC
CSVERPNSGTQYF
>few|TRBV10-3|.|TRBJ2-3|13
TGTGCCATCACGCGGGCCCCGTCAGATACGCAGTATTTT
CAITRAPSDTQYF
>.|TRBV7-2|.|TRBJ2-5|13
TGTGCCAGCAGCTATGGACCCGGAGGGACCCAGTACTTC
CASSYGPGGTQYF
>.|TRBV5-1|.|TRBJ1-5|13
TGCGCCAGCAGCTCGGACATTAATCAGCCCCAGCATTTT
CASSSDINQPQHF
>.|TRBV6-5|.|TRBJ1-1|14
TGTGCCAGCAGTTACCACCGCTGGGGCACTGAAGCTTTCTTT
CASSYHRWGTEAFF
>.|TRBV4-3|.|TRBJ2-2|16
TGCGCCAGCAGCCAAGTGGCTGGTATGGGCACCGGGGAGCTGTTTTTT
CASSQVAGMGTGELFF